A single sample is the source of the 28 T cell receptor beta chains below, sequenced in a study of blood T cell repertoires in COVID-19. This table comes from immunoSEQ multiplex PCR, and its TCRdb copy is limited to in-frame clones, with some not included. The data show roughly 150,000 clones, roughly 90% seen once. The sequenced sample was peripheral blood. The origin of the receptors is a man between 60 and 75 years old with active or convalescent COVID-19.

The rearrangement uses TRBV30 and TRBJ1-1; 7 nucleotides agree with TRBD1. Germline V gene data show CDR1 as GTSNPN and CDR2 as SVGIG (reference sequence). V gave up 0 bases and J gave up 12 bases; unmatched junction bases: 10. The CDR3 is made up of 13 amino acids. CDR3 DNA: TGTGCCTGGAGTGTATGGGAAGGGGGCTTGTCTTTCTTT. This encodes CAWSVWEGGLSFF.

This clone was counted once. The gene calls are TRBV6-5 and TRBJ2-2, with a tentative D call TRBD1 (6 bases). Trimming took 7 bases from V and 1 from J, leaving 10 bases between them. Looked up from germline, CDR1 is MNHEY and CDR2 is SVGAGI. The CDR3 spans 14 residues. CDR3 loop: CASTRTENTGELFF. CDR3 DNA sequence: TGTGCCAGCACCCGGACAGAGAACACCGGGGAGCTGTTTTTT.

The V call is TRBV7-2, the J call TRBJ2-3; D is uncertain. This CDR3 is 16 amino acids long. Trimming took off 5 bases at V and 2 bases at J, with 17 bases between the two ends. Germline CDR1 and CDR2: SGHTA and FQGNSA. This CDR3 is CASSRRRSLITDTQYF. In DNA form, the CDR3 reads TGTGCCAGCAGCCGCCGCAGATCGTTAATCACAGATACGCAGTATTTT. Looking up the rest from reference TRBV7-2 and TRBJ2-3 gives the full variable domain: GAGVSQSPSNKVTEKGKDVELRCDPISGHTALYWYRQSLGQGLEFLIYFQGNSAPDKSGLPSDRFSAERTGGSVSTLTIQRTQQEDSAVYLCASSRRRSLITDTQYFGPGTRLTVL.

The chain joins TRBV27 to TRBJ1-1; D not certain. Germline loops: CDR1 MNHEY, CDR2 SMNVEV (reference sequence). The CDR3 consists of 14 residues. Deletions cut 4 bases from V and 2 bases from J, with 11 bases between. In DNA form, the CDR3 reads TGTGCCAGCAGTTATCTCGGCGGAAACACTGAAGCTTTCTTT. It encodes CASSYLGGNTEAFF.

About this clone: This CDR3 is also generated by other DNA sequences in the sample. This chain's CDR3 is CASSGTATDTQYF. CDR3 bases: TGTGCCAGCTCCGGGACAGCAACAGATACGCAGTATTTT. The chain employs TRBV6-5 and TRBJ2-3; 7 nucleotides match TRBD1. V lost 8 bases and J lost 3; bases outside the gene matches: 5. This CDR3 spans 13 amino acids. Looked up from germline, CDR1 is MNHEY and CDR2 is SVGAGI.

The chain joins TRBV28 to TRBJ2-1; 8 bases agree with TRBD2. There are 14 residues in the CDR3. Germline V gene lookup returns CDR1 MDHEN and CDR2 SYDVKM. V lost 2 bases to trimming and J lost 6 bases; unmatched junction nucleotides: 3. As DNA, the CDR3 is TGTGCCAGCAGTTTAGCCGGGGGGGGCAATGAGCAGTTCTTC. It specifies CASSLAGGGNEQFF.

This clone was counted only a few times. The CDR3 DNA sequence: TGTGCCAGCAGCTTGGTGGTGGGGAGATGGACCGGGGAGCTGTTTTTT. Translation: CASSLVVGRWTGELFF. The V gene is TRBV5-6, the J gene TRBJ2-2; the D gene is possibly TRBD2 (5 bases). CDR1 and CDR2 from the germline V gene are SGHDT and YYEEEE. There are 16 residues in the CDR3. Between the trimmed V and J ends, which lost 0 bases and 5 bases, there was a span of 14 bases. Drawing the rest from reference TRBV5-6 and TRBJ2-2, the complete variable domain is DAGVTQSPTHLIKTRGQQVTLRCSPKSGHDTVSWYQQALGQGPQFIFQYYEEEERQRGNFPDRFSGHQFPNYSSELNVNALLLGDSALYLCASSLVVGRWTGELFFGEGSRLTVL.

The V call is TRBV3-1 (or the pseudogene TRBV3-2), the J call TRBJ2-1, with 8 bases that match TRBD1. Germline assignment: CDR1 LGHDT and CDR2 YNNKEL (reference sequence). The ends lost 1 base at V and 4 bases at J; junction bases unmatched: 9. The CDR3 covers 17 residues. The CDR3 coding sequence is TGTGCCAGCAGCCAAGTCGGGGGACAGGCCGGATACAATGAGCAGTTCTTC. It encodes CASSQVGGQAGYNEQFF.

This sequence joins TRBV3-1 (or the pseudogene TRBV3-2) and TRBJ2-1; 9 nucleotides match TRBD2. Germline V gene data show CDR1 as LGHDT and CDR2 as YNNKEL (reference sequence). J lost 14 bases, V lost 1 base, and 6 bases had no gene match. The CDR3 has 13 residues. Written as DNA, the CDR3 is TGTGCCAGCAGCCAAGGAGGAAGGACTAGCGAGTTCTTC. Translated, it gives CASSQGGRTSEFF.

The V call is TRBV27, the J call TRBJ1-2; TRBD1 agrees at 11 bases. Germline V CDR1 and CDR2: MNHEY, SMNVEV (reference sequence). Trimming removed 6 bases from V and 7 bases from J; junction bases left unmatched: 7. There are 14 residues in the CDR3. CDR3 region: CASRGTGGRGGYTF. The CDR3 coding sequence is TGTGCCAGCAGGGGGACAGGGGGAAGAGGTGGCTACACCTTC.

The CDR3 coding sequence is TGTGCCAGCAGTCATCGGACAGGATACAATGAGCAGTTCTTC. It translates to CASSHRTGYNEQFF. The genes are TRBV6-5 and TRBJ2-1; 7 positions agree with TRBD1. The CDR3 is 14 amino acids. Germline V gene lookup returns CDR1 MNHEY and CDR2 SVGAGI. After removal of 5 bases from V and 4 bases from J, the junction contained 5 bases not matched to a gene.

The chain combines TRBV6-5 with TRBJ1-2; TRBD1 agrees at 8 bases. Germline values: CDR1 MNHEY, CDR2 SVGAGI. The CDR3 has 13 amino acids. The J segment lost 8 bases and the V segment lost 2 bases, leaving 4 bases of the junction unmatched. CDR3 nucleotides: TGTGCCAGCAGTTACGCAGGGGGCGGGGGCTACACCTTC. This encodes CASSYAGGGGYTF.

The rearrangement links TRBV3-1 (or the pseudogene TRBV3-2) to TRBJ1-3; possibly TRBD1 for D (6 bases). Germline-derived CDR1 and CDR2 are LGHDT and YNNKEL (reference sequence). The CDR3 consists of 15 residues. Trimming pared 5 bases from V and 1 base from J, leaving 12 bases between. In DNA, the CDR3 is TGTGCCAGCAGCTCAGGCAGGGGATCTGGAAACACCATATATTTT. Protein product: CASSSGRGSGNTIYF.

V gene TRBV27 combines with J gene TRBJ1-5, with D perhaps matching TRBD1 (5 bases). The CDR3 totals 13 residues. V lost 8 bases, J lost 4 bases, and 12 bases lay in between. The germline CDR1 and CDR2 sequences are MNHEY and SMNVEV (reference sequence). CDR3 sequence reads: CASGARGNQPQHF. As DNA, the CDR3 is TGTGCCAGCGGGGCGCGGGGAAATCAGCCCCAGCATTTT.

This clone appeared a single time. The chain uses TRBV19 and TRBJ1-1; D gene ambiguous. The V end lost 6 bases, the J end lost 3 bases, and 8 bases lay between the germline ends. The CDR3 contains 12 residues. The germline V gene has CDR1 LNHDA and CDR2 SQIVND (reference sequence). In DNA, the CDR3 is TGTGCCAGTAGCAAATTAGACACTGAAGCTTTCTTT. Residues: CASSKLDTEAFF.

The gene calls are TRBV6-5 and TRBJ2-7; 7 nucleotides match TRBD1. Germline CDR1 MNHEY, CDR2 SVGAGI. The CDR3 spans 12 residues. V shed 11 bases and J 4 bases; nucleotides not matched to a gene: 8. The DNA of the CDR3 is TGTGCCTGCGGTTACAGGGGATACGAGCAGTACTTC. Its protein is CACGYRGYEQYF.

This clone was observed once. The CDR3 sequence is CASSYGADNEKLFF. The CDR3 DNA reads as TGTGCCAGCAGTTACGGGGCAGACAATGAAAAACTGTTTTTT. V is TRBV6-6 and J is TRBJ1-4; perhaps TRBD1 as D (5 bases). The length of the CDR3 is 14 residues. Germline V gene sequence: CDR1 MNHNY, CDR2 SVGAGI (reference sequence). V was cut by 2 bases and J by 5 bases, with 9 bases left in between.

This clone has just one count. This chain links TRBV3-1 (or the pseudogene TRBV3-2) with TRBJ2-3; D not resolved. The germline V gene has CDR1 LGHDT and CDR2 YNNKEL (reference sequence). The CDR3 loop spans 14 amino acids. V was trimmed by 2 bases and J by 9 bases, leaving 15 bases between them. CDR3 bases: TGTGCCAGCAGCCAATTAACAGAACGGTGGACGCAGTATTTT. Amino acid sequence: CASSQLTERWTQYF.

This clone appeared once. The DNA of the CDR3 is TGTGCCACCAGCAGAGATTACCAAGGGAGCTCTGGGGCCAACGTCCTGACTTTC. Protein: CATSRDYQGSSGANVLTF. The chain links TRBV15 to TRBJ2-6; TRBD2 is a possible D gene (5 bases). The germline V gene has CDR1 LNHNV and CDR2 YYDKDF (reference sequence). The CDR3 is made up of 18 amino acids. Trimming stripped 0 bases from V and 0 bases from J, with 12 bases between. The full variable domain, completed using reference TRBV15 and TRBJ2-6, is DAMVIQNPRYQVTQFGKPVTLSCSQTLNHNVMYWYQQKSSQAPKLLFHYYDKDFNNEADTPDNFQSRRPNTSFCFLDIRSPGLGDTAMYLCATSRDYQGSSGANVLTFGAGSRLTVL.

This rearrangement joins TRBV3-1 (or the pseudogene TRBV3-2) to TRBJ2-7; TRBD1 aligns across 8 bases. The CDR3 has 14 amino acids. CDR1 and CDR2 from the germline V gene are LGHDT and YNNKEL (reference sequence). Trimming took 4 bases from V and 2 from J; bases not matched to a gene: 4. The CDR3 region is CASSRGQVTYEQYF. For the CDR3, the DNA is TGTGCCAGCAGCCGGGGACAGGTGACCTACGAGCAGTACTTC.

The chain carries TRBV6-1 and TRBJ1-5; D is uncertain. Germline V lookup: CDR1 MNHNS, CDR2 SASEGT. The V end was cut by 3 bases, the J end by 8 bases, with 11 bases between. The CDR3 contains 13 residues. As DNA, the CDR3 is TGTGCCAGCAGTGACCGCCCGGAGGAGCCCCAGCATTTT. This codes for CASSDRPEEPQHF.

The CDR3 sequence: CASSQEAVYEQFF. The CDR3 region has the DNA TGTGCCAGCAGCCAAGAAGCCGTTTATGAGCAGTTCTTC. The chain uses TRBV3-1 (or the pseudogene TRBV3-2) and TRBJ2-1, with unresolved D. Germline V gene data show CDR1 as LGHDT and CDR2 as YNNKEL (reference sequence). Trimming pared 0 bases from V and 8 bases from J, leaving 8 bases between. There are 13 residues in the CDR3.

The rearrangement links TRBV4-2 to TRBJ1-6, with D hard to call. The V and J ends lost 4 bases and 5 bases respectively, with 9 bases between them. CDR3 length equals 14 residues. CDR1 and CDR2 (germline): LGHNA, YNFKEQ. The CDR3 coding sequence is TGTGCCAGCAGCCCCACAGCTGATAATTCACCCCTCCACTTT. As protein: CASSPTADNSPLHF.

This clone turned up a few times. The chain couples TRBV24-1 to TRBJ2-2; TRBD1 agrees at 8 bases. The length of the CDR3 is 14 residues. With V trimmed by 8 bases and J by 0 bases, 1 base remained unmatched. Looked up from germline, CDR1 is KGHDR and CDR2 is SFDVKD. CDR3: CATKGQANTGELFF. The CDR3 DNA reads TGTGCCACCAAGGGACAGGCGAACACCGGGGAGCTGTTTTTT.

V and J are TRBV5-1 and TRBJ2-1; tentatively, D is TRBD2 (5 bases). Germline V gene sequence: CDR1 SGHRS, CDR2 YFSETQ. Deletions cut 0 bases from V and 7 bases from J, with 14 bases between. The CDR3 runs to 15 residues. This CDR3 is CASSLAGRTVNEQFF. Written as DNA, the CDR3 is TGCGCCAGCAGCTTGGCGGGAAGGACCGTTAATGAGCAGTTCTTC.

The rearrangement uses TRBV5-1 and TRBJ1-4; the match to TRBD1 covers 9 bases. The CDR3 is 15 amino acids. The germline gives CDR1 SGHRS, CDR2 YFSETQ. V lost 8 bases to trimming and J lost 8 bases; unmatched junction nucleotides: 13. CDR3 bases: TGCGCCAGTACCAGGGGGGGACAGGGAGACGAAAAACTGTTTTTT. Translation: CASTRGGQGDEKLFF.

The sample holds one count of this clone. The chain carries TRBV6-2 or TRBV6-3 and TRBJ2-4, with D perhaps TRBD1 (5 bases). Between the trimmed V and J ends, which lost 0 bases and 3 bases, there was a span of 6 bases. The germline gives CDR1 MNHEY, CDR2 SVGEGT. This CDR3 has 14 amino acids. The CDR3 DNA sequence: TGTGCCAGCAGTTACTCTAGGGGCAAAAACATTCAGTACTTC. Amino acids: CASSYSRGKNIQYF.

This clone appeared once. The V gene is TRBV6-2 or TRBV6-3, the J gene TRBJ1-5; a weak D match, TRBD1 (6 bases). The CDR3 spans 13 residues. Germline-derived CDR1 and CDR2 are MNHEY and SVGEGT. V was pared by 6 bases and J by 4 bases, with 10 bases between. CDR3 nucleotide sequence: TGTGCCAGCAGCCACAGGGTAAATCAGCCCCAGCATTTT. It codes for CASSHRVNQPQHF.